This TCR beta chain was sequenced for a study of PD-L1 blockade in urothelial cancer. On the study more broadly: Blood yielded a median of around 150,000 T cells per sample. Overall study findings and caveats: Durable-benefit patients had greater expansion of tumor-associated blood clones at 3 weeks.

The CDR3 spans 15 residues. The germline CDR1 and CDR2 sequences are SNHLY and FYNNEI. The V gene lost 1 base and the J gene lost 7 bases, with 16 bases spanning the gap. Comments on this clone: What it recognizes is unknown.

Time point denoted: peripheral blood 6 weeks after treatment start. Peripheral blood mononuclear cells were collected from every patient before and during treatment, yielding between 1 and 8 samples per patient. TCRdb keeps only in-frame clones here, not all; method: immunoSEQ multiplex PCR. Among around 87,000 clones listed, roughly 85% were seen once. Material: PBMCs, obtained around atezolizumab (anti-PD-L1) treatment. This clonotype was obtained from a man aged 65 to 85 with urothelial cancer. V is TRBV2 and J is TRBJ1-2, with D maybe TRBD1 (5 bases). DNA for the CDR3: TGTGCCAGCAGTGAAGGGGGCAGCATAGCAGGTGGCTACACCTTC. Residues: CASSEGGSIAGGYTF.